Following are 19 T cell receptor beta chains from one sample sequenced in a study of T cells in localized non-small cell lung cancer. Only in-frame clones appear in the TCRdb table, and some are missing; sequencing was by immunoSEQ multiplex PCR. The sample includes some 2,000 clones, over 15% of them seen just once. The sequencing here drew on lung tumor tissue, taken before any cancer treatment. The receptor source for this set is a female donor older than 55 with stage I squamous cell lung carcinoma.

The CDR3 sequence is CASSLGTKYEQYF. The DNA of the CDR3 is TGTGCCAGCAGTTTAGGGACCAAATACGAGCAGTACTTC. The chain employs TRBV28 and TRBJ2-7, with D possibly being TRBD1 or TRBD2 (5 bases each). The CDR3 loop spans 13 amino acids. V lost 2 bases and J lost 4, with 9 bases in between. Germline CDR1 is MDHEN and CDR2 is SYDVKM.

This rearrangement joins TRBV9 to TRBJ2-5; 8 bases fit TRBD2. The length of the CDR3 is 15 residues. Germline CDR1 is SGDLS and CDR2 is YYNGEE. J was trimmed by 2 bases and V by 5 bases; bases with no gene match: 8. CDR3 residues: CASSPSGRGQETQYF. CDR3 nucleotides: TGTGCCAGCAGTCCGAGCGGGAGAGGACAAGAGACCCAGTACTTC.

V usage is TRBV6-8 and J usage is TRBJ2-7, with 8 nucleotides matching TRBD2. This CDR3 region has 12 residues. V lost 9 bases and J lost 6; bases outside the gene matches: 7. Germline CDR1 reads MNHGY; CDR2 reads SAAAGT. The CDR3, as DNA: TGTGCCAGTAGAGCGGGAGAACGCGAGCAGTACTTC. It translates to CASRAGEREQYF.

The CDR3 loop is CASSHSDRSYEQYF. In DNA form, the CDR3 reads TGTGCCAGCAGTCACTCCGACCGTTCCTACGAGCAGTACTTC. The chain has TRBV9 and TRBJ2-7, with D uncertain. Germline V gene data show CDR1 as SGDLS and CDR2 as YYNGEE. V was shortened by 5 bases and J by 1 base, with 13 bases between the two germline ends. This CDR3 contains 14 residues.

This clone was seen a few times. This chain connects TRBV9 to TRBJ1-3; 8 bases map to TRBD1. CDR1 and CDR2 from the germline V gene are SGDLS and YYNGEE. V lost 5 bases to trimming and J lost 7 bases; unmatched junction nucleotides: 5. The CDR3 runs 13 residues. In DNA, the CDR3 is TGTGCCAGCAGTGAACAGGGGGTTAACACCATATATTTT. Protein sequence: CASSEQGVNTIYF.

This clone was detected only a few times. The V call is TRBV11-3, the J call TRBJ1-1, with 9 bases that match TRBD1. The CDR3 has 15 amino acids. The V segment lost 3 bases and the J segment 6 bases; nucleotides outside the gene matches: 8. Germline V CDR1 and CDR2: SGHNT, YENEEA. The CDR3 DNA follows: TGTGCCAGCAGCTTGGGGGACAGGGTCCGGGCTGAAGCTTTCTTT. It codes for CASSLGDRVRAEAFF.

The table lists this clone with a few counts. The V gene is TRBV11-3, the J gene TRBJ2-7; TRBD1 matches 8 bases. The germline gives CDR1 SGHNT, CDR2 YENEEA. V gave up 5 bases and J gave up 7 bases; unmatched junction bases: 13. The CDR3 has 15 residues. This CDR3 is CASSPPDRGGREQYF. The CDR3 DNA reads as TGTGCCAGCAGCCCTCCCGACAGGGGAGGCCGGGAGCAGTACTTC.

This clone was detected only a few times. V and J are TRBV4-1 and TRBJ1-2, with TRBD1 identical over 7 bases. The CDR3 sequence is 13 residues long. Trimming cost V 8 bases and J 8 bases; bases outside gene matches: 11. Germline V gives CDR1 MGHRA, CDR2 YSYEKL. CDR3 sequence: CASALRGGPGYTF. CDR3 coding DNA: TGCGCCAGCGCACTCAGGGGGGGCCCCGGCTACACCTTC.

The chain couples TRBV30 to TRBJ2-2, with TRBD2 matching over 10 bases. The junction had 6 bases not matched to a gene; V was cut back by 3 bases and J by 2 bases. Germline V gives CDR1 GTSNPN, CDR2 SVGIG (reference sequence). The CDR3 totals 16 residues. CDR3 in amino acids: CAWSKGTSANTGELFF. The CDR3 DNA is TGTGCCTGGAGCAAAGGGACTAGCGCAAACACCGGGGAGCTGTTTTTT.

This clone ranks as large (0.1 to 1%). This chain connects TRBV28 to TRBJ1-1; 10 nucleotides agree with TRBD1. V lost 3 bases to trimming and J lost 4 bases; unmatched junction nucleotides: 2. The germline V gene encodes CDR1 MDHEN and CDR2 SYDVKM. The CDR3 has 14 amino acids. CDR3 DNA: TGTGCCAGCAGTTTGACAGGGGGCATCACTGAAGCTTTCTTT. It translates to CASSLTGGITEAFF.

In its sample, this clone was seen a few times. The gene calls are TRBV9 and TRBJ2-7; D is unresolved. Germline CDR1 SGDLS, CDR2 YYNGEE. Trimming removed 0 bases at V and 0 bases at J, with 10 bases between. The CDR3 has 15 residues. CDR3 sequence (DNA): TGTGCCAGCAGCGTAGGACCCTCAAGCTCCTACGAGCAGTACTTC. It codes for CASSVGPSSSYEQYF.

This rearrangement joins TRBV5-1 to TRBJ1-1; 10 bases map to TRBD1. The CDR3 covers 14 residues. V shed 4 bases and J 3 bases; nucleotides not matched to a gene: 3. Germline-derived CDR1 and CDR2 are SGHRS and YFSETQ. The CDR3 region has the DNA TGCGCCAGCAGCAGGGGACAGGGGTACACTGAAGCTTTCTTT. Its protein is CASSRGQGYTEAFF.

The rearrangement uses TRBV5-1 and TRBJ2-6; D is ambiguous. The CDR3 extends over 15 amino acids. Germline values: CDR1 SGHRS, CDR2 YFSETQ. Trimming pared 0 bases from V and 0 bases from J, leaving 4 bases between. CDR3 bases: TGCGCCAGCAGCTTGGGCAGCTCTGGGGCCAACGTCCTGACTTTC. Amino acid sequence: CASSLGSSGANVLTF.

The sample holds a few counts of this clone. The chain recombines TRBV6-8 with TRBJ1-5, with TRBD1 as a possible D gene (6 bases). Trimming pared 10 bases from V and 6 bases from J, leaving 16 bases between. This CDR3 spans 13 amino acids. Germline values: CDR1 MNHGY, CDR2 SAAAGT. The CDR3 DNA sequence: TGTGCCACCGAACAGGGTCCGGGTCAGCCCCAGCATTTT. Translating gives CATEQGPGQPQHF.

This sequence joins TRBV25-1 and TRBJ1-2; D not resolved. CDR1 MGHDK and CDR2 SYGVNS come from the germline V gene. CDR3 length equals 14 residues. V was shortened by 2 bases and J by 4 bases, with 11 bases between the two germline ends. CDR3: CASSERWGPYGYTF. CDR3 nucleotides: TGTGCCAGCAGTGAACGTTGGGGTCCCTATGGCTACACCTTC.

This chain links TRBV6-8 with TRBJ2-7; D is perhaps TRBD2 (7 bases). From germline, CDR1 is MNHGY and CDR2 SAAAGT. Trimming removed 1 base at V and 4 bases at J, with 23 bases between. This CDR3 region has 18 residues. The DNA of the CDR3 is TGTGCCAGCAGTTACTTAGAACCGGGGGGCATAGGGAGGTACGAGCAGTACTTC. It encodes CASSYLEPGGIGRYEQYF.

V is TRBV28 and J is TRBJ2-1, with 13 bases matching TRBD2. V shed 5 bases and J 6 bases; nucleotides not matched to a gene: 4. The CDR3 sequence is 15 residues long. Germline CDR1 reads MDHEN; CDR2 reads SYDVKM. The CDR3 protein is CASSATSGRGNEQFF. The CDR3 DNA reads TGTGCCAGCAGTGCCACTAGCGGGAGGGGCAATGAGCAGTTCTTC.

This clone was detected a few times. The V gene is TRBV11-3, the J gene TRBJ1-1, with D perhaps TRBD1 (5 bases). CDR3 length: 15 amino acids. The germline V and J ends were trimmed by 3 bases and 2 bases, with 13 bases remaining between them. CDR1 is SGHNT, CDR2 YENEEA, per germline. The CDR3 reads CASSLVGGLNTEAFF. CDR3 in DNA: TGTGCCAGCAGCTTGGTCGGGGGATTAAACACTGAAGCTTTCTTT. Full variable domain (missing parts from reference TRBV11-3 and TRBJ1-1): EAGVVQSPRYKIIEKKQPVAFWCNPISGHNTLYWYLQNLGQGPELLIRYENEEAVDDSQLPKDRFSAERLKGVDSTLKIQPAELGDSAVYLCASSLVGGLNTEAFFGQGTRLTVV.

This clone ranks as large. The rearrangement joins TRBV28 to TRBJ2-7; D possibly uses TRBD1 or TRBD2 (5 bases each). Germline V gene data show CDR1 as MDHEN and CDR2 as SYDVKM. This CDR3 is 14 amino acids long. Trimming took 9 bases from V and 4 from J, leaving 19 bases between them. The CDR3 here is CASKGGGRMYEQYF. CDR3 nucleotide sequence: TGTGCCAGTAAGGGTGGGGGACGAATGTACGAGCAGTACTTC.